The 16 T cell receptor beta chains in this list originate from one sample, sequenced in a study of blood T cell repertoires in COVID-19. Some clones are missing from TCRdb's copy, which holds only in-frame ones; the method was immunoSEQ multiplex PCR. The sample holds over 200,000 clones, around 89% seen once. The sample consisted of peripheral blood. The receptor source for this set is a woman aged 40-49 years who had recovered from COVID-19.

The chain uses TRBV7-2 and TRBJ2-1; 13 bases agree with TRBD2. The germline V gene has CDR1 SGHTA and CDR2 FQGNSA. With V trimmed by 5 bases and J by 8 bases, 9 bases remained unmatched. CDR3 length: 16 amino acids. DNA for the CDR3: TGTGCCAGCAGCCCTCCGGGACTAGCGGGAACGGATGAGCAGTTCTTC. Protein sequence: CASSPPGLAGTDEQFF.

The rearrangement uses TRBV19 and TRBJ1-1; TRBD1 aligns across 10 bases. Germline lookup yields CDR1 LNHDA and CDR2 SQIVND (reference sequence). V shed 4 bases and J 7 bases; nucleotides not matched to a gene: 9. CDR3 length: 15 amino acids. For the CDR3, the DNA is TGTGCCAGTAGTACATCAGACAGGGGGCCGAATGAAGCTTTCTTT. It is translated as CASSTSDRGPNEAFF.

V gene TRBV30 combines with J gene TRBJ1-1; D ambiguous. The length of the CDR3 is 12 residues. CDR1 is GTSNPN, CDR2 SVGIG, per germline (reference sequence). V was clipped by 5 bases and J by 0 bases, with 7 bases between them. CDR3 region: CAWGPMNTEAFF. Written as DNA, the CDR3 is TGTGCCTGGGGCCCAATGAACACTGAAGCTTTCTTT.

The gene calls are TRBV30 and TRBJ1-5; D is unclear. The CDR3 sequence is 13 residues long. V was trimmed by 4 bases and J by 5 bases, leaving 12 bases between them. Germline V gene lookup returns CDR1 GTSNPN and CDR2 SVGIG (reference sequence). DNA of the CDR3: TGTGCCTGGAACCCTCAACCGGATCAGCCCCAGCATTTT. Its protein is CAWNPQPDQPQHF.

The chain employs TRBV7-9 and TRBJ2-3, with 7 bases that match TRBD2. V gave up 5 bases and J gave up 0 bases; unmatched junction bases: 14. Germline V CDR1 and CDR2: SEHNR, FQNEAQ (reference sequence). The CDR3 spans 18 residues. CDR3 sequence: CASSPGGSGRSSTDTQYF. The CDR3 nucleotides are TGTGCCAGCAGCCCCGGGGGGAGCGGCCGGAGCAGCACAGATACGCAGTATTTT.

The rearrangement links TRBV27 to TRBJ2-2; 7 nucleotides line up with TRBD2. J lost 5 bases, V lost 6 bases, and 9 bases had no gene match. Germline V gene lookup returns CDR1 MNHEY and CDR2 SMNVEV (reference sequence). CDR3 length: 15 residues. The CDR3 reads CASRVGGRGTGELFF. CDR3 nucleotides: TGTGCCAGCAGGGTCGGCGGGAGAGGTACCGGGGAGCTGTTTTTT.

The chain uses TRBV7-2 and TRBJ2-1, with TRBD1 as a possible D gene (6 bases). CDR1 and CDR2 from the germline V gene are SGHTA and FQGNSA. The length of the CDR3 is 15 residues. The ends were cut back, 5 bases at V and 3 bases at J, with 14 bases in the middle. The CDR3 DNA reads TGTGCCAGCAGCCAGGGGTGGGGAAACTACAATGAGCAGTTCTTC. It specifies CASSQGWGNYNEQFF.

J is TRBJ1-1 and V is TRBV6-5; D remains ambiguous. Between the trimmed V and J ends, which lost 5 bases and 5 bases, there was a span of 18 bases. CDR1 is MNHEY and CDR2 is SVGAGI in the germline V gene. The CDR3 runs 15 residues. CDR3 residues: CASSIQPLSGTEAFF. CDR3 in DNA: TGTGCCAGCAGTATCCAGCCTCTTTCGGGGACTGAAGCTTTCTTT.

V usage is TRBV4-3 and J usage is TRBJ1-2, with 11 bases identical to TRBD1. The V gene's germline CDR1 is LGHNA and CDR2 YSLEER. The CDR3 consists of 14 residues. The V segment lost 4 bases and the J segment 8 bases; nucleotides outside the gene matches: 6. Written as DNA, the CDR3 is TGCGCCAGCAGCCCCCGGGACAGGGGGTTCGGCTACACCTTC. Its translation is CASSPRDRGFGYTF.

This rearrangement joins TRBV5-1 to TRBJ1-2, with TRBD1 matching 7 bases. With V trimmed by 4 bases and J by 3 bases, 3 bases remained unmatched. Germline V gene lookup returns CDR1 SGHRS and CDR2 YFSETQ. The length of the CDR3 is 13 residues. CDR3 DNA: TGCGCCAGCAGCCCCCAGGGGGACTATGGCTACACCTTC. Protein sequence: CASSPQGDYGYTF.

CDR3 region: CASSARVGLAGGETQYF. For the CDR3, the DNA is TGTGCCAGCAGCGCAAGGGTAGGGCTAGCGGGAGGTGAGACCCAGTACTTC. This sequence joins TRBV6-2 or TRBV6-3 and TRBJ2-5; 11 bases fit TRBD2. Germline lookup yields CDR1 MNHEY and CDR2 SVGEGT. V lost 6 bases, J lost 5 bases, and 14 bases stayed unmatched. The CDR3 length is 17 residues.

This clone was picked up a small number of times. CDR3 sequence: CASSLGAGHTEAFF. The CDR3 DNA is TGTGCCAGCAGCTTAGGGGCAGGCCACACTGAAGCTTTCTTT. The chain recombines TRBV7-2 with TRBJ1-1; D is undetermined. CDR3 length: 14 amino acids. Trimming removed 1 base at V and 3 bases at J, with 9 bases between. Germline CDR1 reads SGHTA; CDR2 reads FQGNSA.

The rearrangement joins TRBV6-6 to TRBJ1-3; no firm D call. Germline CDR1 MNHNY, CDR2 SVGAGI (reference sequence). Trimming stripped 7 bases from V and 0 bases from J, with 13 bases between. CDR3 length equals 15 residues. The CDR3 here is CASTPEEASGNTIYF. CDR3 sequence (DNA): TGTGCCAGCACTCCGGAGGAAGCCTCTGGAAACACCATATATTTT.

This rearrangement joins TRBV9 to TRBJ2-5; 8 nucleotides line up with TRBD2. The CDR3 runs to 15 residues. The V segment lost 3 bases and the J segment 2 bases; nucleotides outside the gene matches: 6. Germline V gene lookup returns CDR1 SGDLS and CDR2 YYNGEE. CDR3 protein: CASSALAGLQETQYF. In nucleotides, the CDR3 is TGTGCCAGCAGCGCCCTAGCGGGCCTACAAGAGACCCAGTACTTC.

Notes on this clone: At the DNA level, this CDR3 is encoded by other sequences in the same sample as well. The CDR3 coding sequence is TGTGCCAGCAGCCTGACTAGGGATACGCAGTATTTT. Protein product: CASSLTRDTQYF. V is TRBV12-3 or TRBV12-4 and J is TRBJ2-3; the D gene is possibly TRBD2 (6 bases). The CDR3 loop spans 12 amino acids. V was pared by 6 bases and J by 6 bases, with 10 bases between.

This rearrangement joins TRBV10-2 to TRBJ1-4, with D unclear. CDR3 length: 13 amino acids. Germline loops: CDR1 WSHSY, CDR2 SAAADI. Deletions cut 8 bases from V and 7 bases from J, with 14 bases between. Here the CDR3 reads CASRGSAGEKLFF. Written as DNA, the CDR3 is TGCGCCAGCCGGGGATCCGCGGGTGAAAAACTGTTTTTT.